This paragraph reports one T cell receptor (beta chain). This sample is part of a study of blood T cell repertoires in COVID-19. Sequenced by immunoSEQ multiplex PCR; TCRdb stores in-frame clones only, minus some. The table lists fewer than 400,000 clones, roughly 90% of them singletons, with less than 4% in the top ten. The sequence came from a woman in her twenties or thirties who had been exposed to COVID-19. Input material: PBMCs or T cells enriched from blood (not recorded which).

CDR3: CASSKYYEQYF. CDR3 DNA: TGTGCCAGCAGCAAATACTACGAGCAGTACTTC. The chain is built from TRBV21-1 and TRBJ2-7; TRBD2, the table's D call, lacks a check against the DNA. TRBV21-1 is deemed a pseudogene. This CDR3 region has 11 residues.